This T cell receptor (beta chain) was identified during a study of Graves' ophthalmopathy and Graves' hyperthyroidism. Germline values: CDR1 SQVTM, CDR2 ANQGSEA. With 6 bases clipped from V and 3 bases from J, the junction kept 8 bases outside the gene matches. CDR3 length: 14 residues. About this clonotype itself: The target antigen is unknown.

RNA served as the template for amplifying TCR beta CDR3 regions. First-round RT-PCR employed HTBI primers, with a second-round multiplex PCR after it. TCRdb recomputed calls from the multiplex PCR reads with MiXCR, one row per CDR3 protein. The table records about 740,000 distinct CDR3 sequences, roughly 40% of them present only once. General observations from the study: Blood also harbored most expanded thyroid clonotypes above 0.001 frequency.

This chain joins TRBV29-1 and TRBJ2-7, with 10 bases that match TRBD1. The sequencing sample was made of peripheral blood. This sequence was found in an adult man with Graves' ophthalmopathy. As DNA, the CDR3 is TGCAGCGTGGGGCGGGACAGGGGAATCTACGAGCAGTACTTC. Translating it yields CSVGRDRGIYEQYF.